This T cell receptor beta chain derives from a study of blood T cell repertoires in COVID-19. Study-level information: The study drew acute and convalescent COVID-19 samples from the United States, Italy and Spain. Nucleic acid was either cDNA or gDNA, and it came from T cells, B-cell-depleted T cells, or PBMCs.

Authors' data handling: Quantification of nucleated cells was approximated via reference gene primer amplification. Profiling relied on immunoSEQ multiplex PCR, and the TCRdb table lists in-frame clones only, not all of them. Clone size and the V and J calls come from that table; the DNA yielded D and trimming. The sample holds about 170,000 clones, around 83% seen once. Germline loops: CDR1 SGDLS, CDR2 YYNGEE. V shed 3 bases and J shed 7 bases, with 22 bases lying between them. This CDR3 comprises 16 residues. The specimen was PBMCs or T cells enriched from blood (not recorded which). V usage is TRBV9 and J usage is TRBJ1-1, with D tentatively TRBD1 (6 bases). This receptor was obtained from a woman between 50 and 59 years old in a cohort exposed to, infected with or recovered from COVID-19 (not recorded which). CDR3 in amino acids: CASSEGESPSVREAFF. The CDR3 nucleotides are TGTGCCAGCAGCGAGGGGGAAAGCCCGTCTGTCCGTGAAGCTTTCTTT.